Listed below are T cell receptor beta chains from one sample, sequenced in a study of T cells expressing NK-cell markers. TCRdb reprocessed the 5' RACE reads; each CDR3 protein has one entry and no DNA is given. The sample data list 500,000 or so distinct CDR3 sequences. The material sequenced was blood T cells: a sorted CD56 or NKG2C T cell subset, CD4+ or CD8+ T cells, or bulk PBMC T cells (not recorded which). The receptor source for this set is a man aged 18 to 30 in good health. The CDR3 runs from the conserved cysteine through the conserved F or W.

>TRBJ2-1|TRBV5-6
CASSLVGAGDIEDEQFF
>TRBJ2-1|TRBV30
CASSSGMLDEQFF
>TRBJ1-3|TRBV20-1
CSARPAGTAGNTIYF
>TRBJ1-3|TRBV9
CASSPDRFSGNTIYF
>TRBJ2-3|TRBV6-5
CASSYSGLAATDTQYF
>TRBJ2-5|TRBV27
CASSLFPITRETQYF
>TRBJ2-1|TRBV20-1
CSAKMGLEQFF
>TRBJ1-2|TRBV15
CATSPPQAPYGYTF
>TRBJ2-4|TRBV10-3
CAISDGNKNIQYF
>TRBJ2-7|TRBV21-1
CASSKGRQGLHYEQYF
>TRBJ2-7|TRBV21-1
CASRTKGGTYEQYF
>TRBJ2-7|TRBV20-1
CSARDVTGVYEQYF
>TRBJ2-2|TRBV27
CASSLRQGIIGELFF
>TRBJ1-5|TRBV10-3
CAISVDSVENQPQHF
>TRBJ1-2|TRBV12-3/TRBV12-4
CASRSVRDPYGYTF
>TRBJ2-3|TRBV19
CASSSAEGMGDTQYF
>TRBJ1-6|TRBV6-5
CASSYSAGPWDSPLHF
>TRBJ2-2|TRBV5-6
CASSALRGRTGTGELFF
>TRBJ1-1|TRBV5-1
CASSIRTGGDTEAFF
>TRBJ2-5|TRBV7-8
CASSLPGMVRETQYF
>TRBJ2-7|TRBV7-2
CASSLVTGQAYEQYF
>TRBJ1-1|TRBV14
CASSQVYGGTEAFF
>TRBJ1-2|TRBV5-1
CASKQGSTNYGYTF
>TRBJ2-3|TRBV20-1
CSAPTARLVKDTQYF
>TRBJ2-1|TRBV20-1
CSALERWGLVYNEQFF
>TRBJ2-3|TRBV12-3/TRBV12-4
CASSLGAAGVNTQYF
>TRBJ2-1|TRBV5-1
CASSWAGRGTYNEQFF
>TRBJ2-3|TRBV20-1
CSASATVRTDTQYF
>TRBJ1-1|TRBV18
CASSPGQGVLEAFF
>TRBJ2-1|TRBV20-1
CSGNVGTSGKDNEQFF
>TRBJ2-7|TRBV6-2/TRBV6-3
CASSYSAGRQVGTILYEQYF